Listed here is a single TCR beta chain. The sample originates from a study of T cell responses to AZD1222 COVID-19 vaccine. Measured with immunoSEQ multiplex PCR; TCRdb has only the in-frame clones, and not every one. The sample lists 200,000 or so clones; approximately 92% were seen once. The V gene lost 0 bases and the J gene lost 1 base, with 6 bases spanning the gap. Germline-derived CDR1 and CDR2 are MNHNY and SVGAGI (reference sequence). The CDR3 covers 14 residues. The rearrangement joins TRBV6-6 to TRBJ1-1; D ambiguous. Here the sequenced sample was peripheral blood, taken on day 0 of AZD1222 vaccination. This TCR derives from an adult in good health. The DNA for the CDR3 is TGTGCCAGCAGTTACTCGGAGGAGAACACTGAAGCTTTCTTT. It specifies CASSYSEENTEAFF.